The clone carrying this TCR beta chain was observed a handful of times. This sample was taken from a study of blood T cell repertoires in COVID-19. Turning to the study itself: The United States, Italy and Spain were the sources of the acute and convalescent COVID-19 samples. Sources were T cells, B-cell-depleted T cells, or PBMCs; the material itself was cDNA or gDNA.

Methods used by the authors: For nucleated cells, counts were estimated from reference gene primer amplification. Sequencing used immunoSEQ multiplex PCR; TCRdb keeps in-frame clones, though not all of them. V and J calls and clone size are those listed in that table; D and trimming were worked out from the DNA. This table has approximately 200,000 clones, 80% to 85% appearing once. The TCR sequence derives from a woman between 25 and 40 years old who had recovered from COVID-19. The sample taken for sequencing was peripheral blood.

CDR3 coding DNA: TGTGCCAGCACCCCAGCGGGAGCGATCGGGGAGCTGTTTTTT. This encodes CASTPAGAIGELFF. The chain carries TRBV6-2 or TRBV6-3 and TRBJ2-2; TRBD2 aligns across 8 bases. This CDR3 has 14 amino acids. With V trimmed by 7 bases and J by 7 bases, 8 bases remained unmatched. The V gene's germline CDR1 is MNHEY and CDR2 SVGEGT.